The 20 T cell receptor beta chains listed next were all sequenced from one sample in a study of OX40 agonist ivuxolimab in advanced cancers. Clones were sequenced by immunoSEQ multiplex PCR, and TCRdb holds only the in-frame ones, with some missing. The sample shows about 42,000 clones, 86% of them seen only once. This sample comprised CD4+ or CD8+ T cells sorted from blood, obtained in a trial of the OX40 agonist ivuxolimab. These receptors originate from an adult with an advanced solid tumor such as melanoma, head and neck, liver or kidney cancer.

The chain couples TRBV5-3 to TRBJ1-5; D remains ambiguous. TRBV5-3 has ORF status, its function being uncertain. V shed 4 bases and J shed 4 bases, with 18 bases lying between them. The CDR3 is made up of 16 amino acids. This chain's CDR3 is CARSLSGVYRNQPQHF. The CDR3 nucleotides read TGTGCCAGAAGCCTCTCGGGTGTGTACAGAAATCAGCCCCAGCATTTT.

The chain is built from TRBV5-4 and TRBJ2-7, with 10 bases that match TRBD2. CDR3 length: 18 amino acids. CDR1 SGHNT and CDR2 YYREEE come from the germline V gene (reference sequence). J was trimmed by 0 bases and V by 0 bases; bases with no gene match: 9. The CDR3 is CASSLAASGGPISYEQYF. CDR3 sequence (DNA): TGTGCCAGCAGCTTGGCTGCTAGCGGGGGCCCCATCTCCTACGAGCAGTACTTC.

This clone was observed once. V usage is TRBV4-3 and J usage is TRBJ2-7, with D perhaps TRBD1 (6 bases). V dropped 3 bases and J dropped 6 bases, with 12 bases sitting between them. This CDR3 comprises 13 residues. In germline, CDR1 is LGHNA, CDR2 YSLEER. Written as DNA, the CDR3 is TGCGCCAGCAGCCAGGAGACAGGTTTCGAGCAGTACTTC. Its translation: CASSQETGFEQYF.

V gene TRBV13 combines with J gene TRBJ2-1, with D possibly TRBD1 on 6 matching bases. V was trimmed by 4 bases and J by 8 bases, leaving 15 bases between them. In germline, CDR1 is PRHDT, CDR2 FYEKMQ (reference sequence). The CDR3 contains 14 residues. CDR3 bases: TGTGCCAGCAGCTACCCGACCACAGGGCATGAGCAGTTCTTC. Translated: CASSYPTTGHEQFF.

CDR3 nucleotide sequence: TGTGCCTGGAGTGTTTTGCGGACAGTGAACACTGAAGCTTTCTTT. It yields the protein CAWSVLRTVNTEAFF. The chain joins TRBV30 to TRBJ1-1, with a weak D call TRBD1 (6 bases). The CDR3 spans 15 residues. CDR1 is GTSNPN, CDR2 SVGIG, per germline (reference sequence). Trimming stripped 0 bases from V and 0 bases from J, with 11 bases between.

For this clone: Sequence at one end of the junction differs from germline and may be a read error. The V gene is TRBV7-3, the J gene TRBJ1-1; unclear D gene. CDR3 length: 14 amino acids. Germline assignment: CDR1 SGHTA and CDR2 FQGTGA. CDR3 in DNA: TGTGCCAGCAGCCTAACATTCCGGAACACTGAAGCTTTCTTT. Amino acid sequence: CASSLTFRNTEAFF.

This chain joins TRBV6-5 and TRBJ2-7; D unresolved. The CDR3 is made up of 16 amino acids. V lost 2 bases, J lost 0 bases, and 14 bases lay in between. Germline V gene data show CDR1 as MNHEY and CDR2 as SVGAGI. The CDR3 here is CASSYQILRISYEQYF. The CDR3 region has the DNA TGTGCCAGCAGTTACCAAATATTGCGTATCTCCTACGAGCAGTACTTC.

The chain recombines TRBV7-2 with TRBJ2-7; 10 nucleotides align to TRBD1. Germline V gene sequence: CDR1 SGHTA, CDR2 FQGNSA. This CDR3 is 12 amino acids long. V lost 3 bases and J lost 11; bases outside the gene matches: 4. CDR3 sequence: CASSFGQGEKYF. CDR3 nucleotide sequence: TGTGCCAGCAGCTTTGGACAGGGGGAAAAGTACTTC.

J is TRBJ2-1 and V is TRBV9, with 10 bases that match TRBD2. The CDR3 loop spans 17 amino acids. V lost 0 bases, J lost 7 bases, and 10 bases stayed unmatched. Germline loops: CDR1 SGDLS, CDR2 YYNGEE. CDR3 nucleotide sequence: TGTGCCAGCAGCGTAGCGTTAAATAGCGGGGGGTATAATGAGCAGTTCTTC. This gives the protein CASSVALNSGGYNEQFF.

The chain links TRBV2 to TRBJ2-7; tentatively, D is TRBD1 (6 bases). The germline gives CDR1 SNHLY, CDR2 FYNNEI. The CDR3 consists of 17 residues. Trimming stripped 1 base from V and 0 bases from J, with 16 bases between. In DNA, the CDR3 is TGTGCCAGCAGTGAAGAGGAGCGACAGGCGACCTCCTACGAGCAGTACGTC. It encodes CASSEEERQATSYEQYV.

This clone was observed a few times. The chain carries TRBV19 and TRBJ2-3, with D perhaps matching TRBD2 (6 bases). The CDR3 loop spans 16 amino acids. Trimming took off 5 bases at V and 0 bases at J, with 15 bases between the two ends. Germline V gene sequence: CDR1 LNHDA, CDR2 SQIVND (reference sequence). The CDR3 DNA is TGTGCCAGTAGTGATACTTGGGGGGTTAGCACAGATACGCAGTATTTT. It specifies CASSDTWGVSTDTQYF.

J is TRBJ1-1 and V is TRBV5-1, with 8 nucleotides matching TRBD1. Unmatched junction bases numbered 11, after V lost 6 bases and J lost 1 base. The CDR3 has 16 residues. Germline CDR1 reads SGHRS; CDR2 reads YFSETQ. CDR3 region: CASTRFMTGANTEAFF. Here the CDR3 DNA reads TGCGCCAGCACCCGATTCATGACAGGGGCGAACACTGAAGCTTTCTTT.

The genes are TRBV7-9 and TRBJ2-7; a weak D match, TRBD2 (6 bases). The CDR3 is made up of 13 amino acids. Per the germline V gene, CDR1 is SEHNR and CDR2 is FQNEAQ (reference sequence). The germline V and J ends were trimmed by 5 bases and 4 bases, with 12 bases remaining between them. CDR3 loop: CASSPTEGYEQYF. The CDR3 region has the DNA TGTGCCAGCAGCCCGACGGAGGGATACGAGCAGTACTTC.

The chain employs TRBV29-1 and TRBJ2-1; 9 bases are shared with TRBD1. This CDR3 region has 16 residues. Germline CDR1 and CDR2: SQVTM and ANQGSEA. J gave up 7 bases and V 3 bases, and 13 bases lay outside the gene matches. DNA of the CDR3: TGCAGCGTTGACGACAGGGACAGGGATTATGGAAATGAGCAGTTCTTC. Protein: CSVDDRDRDYGNEQFF.

V is TRBV9 and J is TRBJ2-7; D is unresolved. The germline V gene has CDR1 SGDLS and CDR2 YYNGEE. V was trimmed by 4 bases and J by 5 bases, leaving 16 bases between them. This CDR3 spans 14 amino acids. In DNA, the CDR3 is TGTGCCAGCAGCCCCTGGGTTGGGGTAAACGAGCAGTACTTC. Protein: CASSPWVGVNEQYF.

The chain recombines TRBV29-1 with TRBJ2-3; a possible D gene is TRBD2 (5 bases). The length of the CDR3 is 13 residues. Germline V CDR1 and CDR2: SQVTM, ANQGSEA. V was clipped by 7 bases and J by 3 bases, with 14 bases between them. This CDR3 reads CSGDEGGTDTQYF. The CDR3 DNA sequence: TGCAGCGGTGATGAGGGTGGAACAGATACGCAGTATTTT.

The chain couples TRBV27 to TRBJ2-2; a possible D gene is TRBD1 (6 bases). The V gene lost 5 bases and the J gene lost 4 bases, with 14 bases spanning the gap. Germline loops: CDR1 MNHEY, CDR2 SMNVEV (reference sequence). The CDR3 spans 15 residues. CDR3 nucleotide sequence: TGTGCCAGCAGTCCCCCCGGGACACCCACCGGGGAGCTGTTTTTT. Amino acid sequence: CASSPPGTPTGELFF.

The chain joins TRBV5-5 to TRBJ2-6; the match to TRBD1 covers 7 bases. The CDR3 runs to 18 residues. V was clipped by 0 bases and J by 2 bases; unmatched bases: 8. Looked up from germline, CDR1 is SGHKS and CDR2 is YYEKEE (reference sequence). In DNA form, the CDR3 reads TGTGCCAGCAGCTTGGAGGGGGCGACAGGTGCTGGGGCCAACGTCCTGACTTTC. This codes for CASSLEGATGAGANVLTF.

The chain joins TRBV9 to TRBJ1-1; D is uncertain. This CDR3 has 15 residues. V lost 0 bases, J lost 0 bases, and 9 bases lay in between. Germline V lookup: CDR1 SGDLS, CDR2 YYNGEE. The CDR3 here is CASSVEAGLNTEAFF. The CDR3 DNA reads as TGTGCCAGCAGCGTAGAGGCGGGGTTGAACACTGAAGCTTTCTTT. Full variable domain (outside the CDR3, taken from reference TRBV9 and TRBJ1-1): DSGVTQTPKHLITATGQRVTLRCSPRSGDLSVYWYQQSLDQGLQFLIQYYNGEERAKGNILERFSAQQFPDLHSELNLSSLELGDSALYFCASSVEAGLNTEAFFGQGTRLTVV.

At least ten counts were recorded for this clone. The chain has TRBV5-1 and TRBJ2-5; D call uncertain. V gave up 8 bases and J gave up 5 bases, with 19 bases separating them. The germline gives CDR1 SGHRS, CDR2 YFSETQ. This CDR3 comprises 14 residues. DNA of the CDR3: TGCGCCAGTCCCACACATACTGCGCGGGAGACCCAGTACTTC. Translated, it gives CASPTHTARETQYF.